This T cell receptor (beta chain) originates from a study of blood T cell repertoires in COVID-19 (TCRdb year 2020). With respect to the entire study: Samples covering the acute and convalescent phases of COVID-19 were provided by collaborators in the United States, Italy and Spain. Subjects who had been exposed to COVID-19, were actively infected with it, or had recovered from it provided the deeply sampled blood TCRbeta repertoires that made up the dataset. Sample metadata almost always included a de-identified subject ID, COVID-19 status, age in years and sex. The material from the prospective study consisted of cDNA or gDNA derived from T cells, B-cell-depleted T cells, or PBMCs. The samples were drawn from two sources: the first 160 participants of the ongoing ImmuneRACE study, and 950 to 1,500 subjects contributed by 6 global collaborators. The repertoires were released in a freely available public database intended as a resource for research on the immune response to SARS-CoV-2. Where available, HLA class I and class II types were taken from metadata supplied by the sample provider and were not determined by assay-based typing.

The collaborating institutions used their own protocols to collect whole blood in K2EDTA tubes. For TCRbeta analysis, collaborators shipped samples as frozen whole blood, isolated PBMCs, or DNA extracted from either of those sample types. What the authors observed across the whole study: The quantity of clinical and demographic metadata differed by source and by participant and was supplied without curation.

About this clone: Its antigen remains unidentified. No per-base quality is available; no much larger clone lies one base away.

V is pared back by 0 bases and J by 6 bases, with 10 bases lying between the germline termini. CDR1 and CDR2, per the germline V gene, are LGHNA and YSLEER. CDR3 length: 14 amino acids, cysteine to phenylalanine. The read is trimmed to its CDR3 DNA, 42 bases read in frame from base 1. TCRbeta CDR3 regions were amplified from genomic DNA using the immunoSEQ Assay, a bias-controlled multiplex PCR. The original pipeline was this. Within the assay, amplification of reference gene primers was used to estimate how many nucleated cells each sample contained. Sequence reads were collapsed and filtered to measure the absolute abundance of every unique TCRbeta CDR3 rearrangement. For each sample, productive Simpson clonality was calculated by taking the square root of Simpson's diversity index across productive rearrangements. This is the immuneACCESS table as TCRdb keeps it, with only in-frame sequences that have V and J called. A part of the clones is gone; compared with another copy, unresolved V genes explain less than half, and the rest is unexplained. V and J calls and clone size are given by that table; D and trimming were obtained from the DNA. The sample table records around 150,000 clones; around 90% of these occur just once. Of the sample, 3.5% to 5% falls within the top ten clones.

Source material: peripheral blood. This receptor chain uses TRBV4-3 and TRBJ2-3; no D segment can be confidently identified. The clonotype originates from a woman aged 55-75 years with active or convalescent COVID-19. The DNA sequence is TGCGCCAGCAGCCAAGACCTACAGACCGATACGCAGTATTTT. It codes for CASSQDLQTDTQYF.